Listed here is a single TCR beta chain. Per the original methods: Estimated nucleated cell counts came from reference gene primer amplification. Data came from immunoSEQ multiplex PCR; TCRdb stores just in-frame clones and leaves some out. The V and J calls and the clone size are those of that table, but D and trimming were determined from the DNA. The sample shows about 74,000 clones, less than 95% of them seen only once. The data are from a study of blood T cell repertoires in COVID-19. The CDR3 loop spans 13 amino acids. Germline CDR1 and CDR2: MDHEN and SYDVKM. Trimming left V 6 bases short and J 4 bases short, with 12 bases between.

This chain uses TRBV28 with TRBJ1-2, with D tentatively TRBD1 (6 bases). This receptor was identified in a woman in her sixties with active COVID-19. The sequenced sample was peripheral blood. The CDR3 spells CASRSGGVYGYTF. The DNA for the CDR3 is TGTGCCAGCAGGAGTGGGGGCGTCTATGGCTACACCTTC.